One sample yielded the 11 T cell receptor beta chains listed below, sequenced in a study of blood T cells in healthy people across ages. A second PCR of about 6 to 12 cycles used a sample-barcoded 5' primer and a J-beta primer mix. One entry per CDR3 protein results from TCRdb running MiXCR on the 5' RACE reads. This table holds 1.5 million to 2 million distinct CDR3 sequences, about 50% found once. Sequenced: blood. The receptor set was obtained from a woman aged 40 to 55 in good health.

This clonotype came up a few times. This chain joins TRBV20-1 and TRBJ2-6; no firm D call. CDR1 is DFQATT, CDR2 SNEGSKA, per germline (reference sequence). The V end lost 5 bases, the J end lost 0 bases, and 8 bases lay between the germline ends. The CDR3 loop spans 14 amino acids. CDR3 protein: CSAPSLSGANVLTF. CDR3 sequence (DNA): TGCAGTGCTCCCAGTCTCTCTGGGGCCAACGTCCTGACTTTC.

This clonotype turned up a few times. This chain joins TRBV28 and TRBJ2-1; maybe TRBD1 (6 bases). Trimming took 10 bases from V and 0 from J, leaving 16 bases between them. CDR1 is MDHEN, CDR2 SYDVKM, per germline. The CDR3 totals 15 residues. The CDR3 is CATNMGRGSYNEQFF. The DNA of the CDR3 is TGTGCCACCAACATGGGCAGGGGCTCCTACAATGAGCAGTTCTTC.

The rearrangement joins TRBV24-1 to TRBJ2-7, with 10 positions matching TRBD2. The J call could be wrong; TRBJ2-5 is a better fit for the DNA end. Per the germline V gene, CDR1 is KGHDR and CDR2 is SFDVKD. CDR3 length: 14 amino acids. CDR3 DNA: TGTGCCACCAGTGAGCCGGGACTAGCGGAGACCCAGTACTTC. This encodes CATSEPGLAETQYF.

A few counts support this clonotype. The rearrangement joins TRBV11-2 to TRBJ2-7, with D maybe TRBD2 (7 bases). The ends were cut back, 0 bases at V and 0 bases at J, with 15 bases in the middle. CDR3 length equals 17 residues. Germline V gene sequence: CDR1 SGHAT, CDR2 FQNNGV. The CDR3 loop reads CASSLDQGSGNSYEQYF. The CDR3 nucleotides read TGTGCCAGCAGCTTAGATCAGGGGAGCGGGAACTCCTACGAGCAGTACTTC.

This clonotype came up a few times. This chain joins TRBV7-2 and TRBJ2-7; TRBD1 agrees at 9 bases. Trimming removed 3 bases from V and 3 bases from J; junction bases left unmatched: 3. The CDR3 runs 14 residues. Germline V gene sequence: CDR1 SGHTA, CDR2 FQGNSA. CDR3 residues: CASSFNRGLYEQYF. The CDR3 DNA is TGTGCCAGCAGCTTTAACAGGGGGCTCTACGAGCAGTACTTC.

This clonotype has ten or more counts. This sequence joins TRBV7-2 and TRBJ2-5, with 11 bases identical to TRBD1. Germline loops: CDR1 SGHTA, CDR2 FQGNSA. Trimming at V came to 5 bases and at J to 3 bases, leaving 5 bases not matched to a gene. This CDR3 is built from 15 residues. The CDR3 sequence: CASSLGDRGEETQYF. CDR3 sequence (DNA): TGTGCCAGCAGCCTTGGGGACAGGGGGGAAGAGACCCAGTACTTC.

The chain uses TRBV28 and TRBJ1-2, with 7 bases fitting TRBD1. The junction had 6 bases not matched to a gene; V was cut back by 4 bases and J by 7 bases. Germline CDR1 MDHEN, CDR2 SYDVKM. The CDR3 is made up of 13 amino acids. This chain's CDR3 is CASSWDSTFGYTF. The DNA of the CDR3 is TGTGCCAGCAGTTGGGACAGCACCTTTGGCTACACCTTC.

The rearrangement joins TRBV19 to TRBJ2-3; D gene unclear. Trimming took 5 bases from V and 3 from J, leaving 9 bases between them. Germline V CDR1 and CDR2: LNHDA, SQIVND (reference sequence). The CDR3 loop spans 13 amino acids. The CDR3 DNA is TGTGCCAGTAGTCGTTTCAATACAGATACGCAGTATTTT. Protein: CASSRFNTDTQYF.

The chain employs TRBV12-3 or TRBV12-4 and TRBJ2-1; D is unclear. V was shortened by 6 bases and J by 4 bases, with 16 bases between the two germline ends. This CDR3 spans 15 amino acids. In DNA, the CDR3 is TGTGCCAGCAGATCACCTTCAACACCTTACAATGAGCAGTTCTTC. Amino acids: CASRSPSTPYNEQFF.

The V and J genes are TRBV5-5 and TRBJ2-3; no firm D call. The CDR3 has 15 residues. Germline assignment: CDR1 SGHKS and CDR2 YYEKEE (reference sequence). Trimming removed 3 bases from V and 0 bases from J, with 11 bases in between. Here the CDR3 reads CASSWDLRSTDTQYF. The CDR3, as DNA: TGTGCCAGCAGCTGGGATCTCCGTAGCACAGATACGCAGTATTTT.

CDR3 loop: CASSVETSGYNEQFF. The CDR3 DNA sequence: TGCGCCAGCAGCGTCGAGACTAGCGGCTACAATGAGCAGTTCTTC. The chain couples TRBV4-1 to TRBJ2-1; 9 bases agree with TRBD2. Unmatched junction bases numbered 5, after V lost 5 bases and J lost 3 bases. The CDR3 totals 15 residues. Per the germline V gene, CDR1 is MGHRA and CDR2 is YSYEKL.